This TCR beta chain derives from a study of T cell repertoires in cytomegalovirus infection (dated by TCRdb to the late 2010s). With respect to the entire study: The HLA type of each donor mattered for the analysis, because public TCR beta signatures pointed to carriage of CMV infection along with the matching HLA type.

The table lists this clonotype with a few counts. Its antigen remains undetermined. No much larger clone exists at a distance of one base, and base qualities are not known. What the study reported, not specific to this receptor: The ex vivo response was dominated by HLA-C-restricted CMV-specific TCR beta clonotypes, which also provided the single most frequent clonotype in two of eight donors. In both this cohort and an independent approximately 400-donor cohort, the cumulative frequency of public TCR beta family members distinguished carriers of CMV infection plus the relevant HLA type.

Sequencing instrument: Illumina HiSeq 1500. The public reads were quality trimmed at Q25 with fastp and then assembled into clones with MiXCR by TCRdb, keeping productive beta chains. Each CDR3 protein appears once, grouped with its most common genes and DNA. This sample holds about 140,000 distinct CDR3 sequences; about 6.5% were observed only once. In total, the top ten clones hold more than 15% of the sample. V and J are truncated by 4 bases and 5 bases respectively, leaving an intervening sequence of 17 bases. Sequences SQVTM (CDR1) and ANQGSEA (CDR2) are obtained from the germline V gene. The CDR3 goes from the cysteine to the phenylalanine over 14 residues. CDR3 DNA is the only sequence kept; it has 42 bases, read in frame from the first base.

Recombination connected TRBV29-1 to TRBJ1-2; TRBD1 could be the D gene, as 6 bases match. Sequences were obtained from PBMCs. The receptor was derived from a human donor in good health (CMV status not recorded). Some clones in this sample may be carry-over from other donors' samples. The CDR3 in this case is CSVAEGRGNYGYTF. The DNA is TGCAGCGTTGCCGAAGGAAGGGGGAATTATGGCTACACCTTC.